This TCR beta chain was recovered during a study of blood T cell repertoires in COVID-19 (dated by TCRdb to between 2020 and 2021). Study-wide context: Collaborator samples came from the United States, Italy and Spain and covered acute and convalescent phases of COVID-19. The samples were drawn from two sources: the first 160 participants of the ongoing ImmuneRACE study, and about 1,300 subjects contributed by 6 global collaborators. Where available, HLA class I and class II types were taken from metadata supplied by the sample provider and were not determined by assay-based typing. Nearly every sample came with metadata listing a de-identified subject ID, COVID-19 status, age in years and sex. Subjects who had been exposed to COVID-19, were actively infected with it, or had recovered from it provided the deeply sampled blood TCRbeta repertoires that made up the dataset. The material from the prospective study consisted of cDNA or gDNA derived from T cells, B-cell-depleted T cells, or PBMCs. The repertoires were released in a freely available public database meant as a resource for research on the immune response to SARS-CoV-2.

TCRbeta CDR3 regions were amplified from genomic DNA by means of the immunoSEQ Assay, a bias-controlled multiplex PCR. Turning to the authors' computational methods: Within the assay, amplification of reference gene primers was used to estimate how many nucleated cells each sample contained. Sequence reads were collapsed and filtered to measure the absolute abundance of every unique TCRbeta CDR3 rearrangement. For each sample, productive Simpson clonality was calculated as the square root of Simpson's diversity index across productive rearrangements. TCRdb's version of the immuneACCESS table is confined to in-frame rearrangements and falls short of the full clone set. An unresolved V gene accounts for under half of the shortfall where checked; the remainder is of unknown origin. V and J calls and clone size are copied from that table; D and trimming were computed from the DNA. In all, the sample holds over 250,000 clones, and around nine tenths of those were seen once. The top ten clones comprise 0.95% to 1% of the sample.

Another Seattle source contributed samples from volunteer blood donors who had recovered from COVID-19. Whole blood was collected in K2EDTA tubes by collaborating institutions according to the institutions' own protocols. Collaborator samples were shipped for TCRbeta analysis as frozen whole blood, isolated PBMCs, or DNA extracted from either sample type. V is pruned by 5 bases and J by 6 bases, leaving 5 bases of the junction without a gene match. The germline V gene supplies CDR1 SGHNT and CDR2 YENEEA. From its cysteine to its phenylalanine, the CDR3 spans 16 amino acids. Solely the CDR3 DNA is kept, with 48 bases framed from the first base. A word on this clone: This clone's antigen is unknown. Nothing much larger sits one base from this clone, and base qualities are not available.

The full study reports these points: How much clinical and demographic metadata was included differed by source and by participant, and the metadata was provided uncurated.

The V and J segments used are TRBV11-3 and TRBJ2-2; 14 central bases correspond to TRBD2. The source material was peripheral blood. The clonotype comes from a woman between 40 and 50 years old who had recovered from COVID-19. The sequenced DNA is TGTGCCAGCAGCCCCGGGACTAGCGGGAGTTCCGGGGAGCTGTTTTTT. Translation gives CASSPGTSGSSGELFF.